Below, 2 T cell receptor beta chains from the same sample are listed, as sequenced in a study of graft-versus-host responses after intestinal transplantation. The antigens these receptors bind are not known. Clones were sequenced by immunoSEQ multiplex PCR, and TCRdb holds only the in-frame ones, with some missing. This repertoire shows roughly 100,000 clones, under 95% found once; its top ten account for about 0.062%. This specimen was unstimulated CD8+ T cells sorted from spleen or lymph node cells, taken before transplant. These receptors came from a human donor who was the organ donor for an intestinal transplant.

J is TRBJ2-5 and V is TRBV7-2; a weak D match, TRBD2 (6 bases). Trimming stripped 5 bases from V and 2 bases from J, with 9 bases between. Germline CDR1 SGHTA, CDR2 FQGNSA. The CDR3 is made up of 13 amino acids. CDR3 sequence reads: CASSKTRQETQYF. The CDR3 region has the DNA TGTGCCAGCAGCAAGACTAGACAAGAGACCCAGTACTTC.

The chain is built from TRBV2 and TRBJ1-2; 7 positions match TRBD1. The CDR3 runs 13 residues. V lost 8 bases to trimming and J lost 7 bases; unmatched junction nucleotides: 10. CDR1 is SNHLY and CDR2 is FYNNEI in the germline V gene. CDR3 in DNA: TGTGCCAGCCCCGAGGGGGCAGTGGTTGGCTACACCTTC. Encoded protein: CASPEGAVVGYTF. The full variable domain, in which reference TRBV2 and TRBJ1-2 provide the parts outside the CDR3, is EPEVTQTPSHQVTQMGQEVILRCVPISNHLYFYWYRQILGQKVEFLVSFYNNEISEKSEIFDDQFSVERPDGSNFTLKIRSTKLEDSAMYFCASPEGAVVGYTFGSGTRLTVV.